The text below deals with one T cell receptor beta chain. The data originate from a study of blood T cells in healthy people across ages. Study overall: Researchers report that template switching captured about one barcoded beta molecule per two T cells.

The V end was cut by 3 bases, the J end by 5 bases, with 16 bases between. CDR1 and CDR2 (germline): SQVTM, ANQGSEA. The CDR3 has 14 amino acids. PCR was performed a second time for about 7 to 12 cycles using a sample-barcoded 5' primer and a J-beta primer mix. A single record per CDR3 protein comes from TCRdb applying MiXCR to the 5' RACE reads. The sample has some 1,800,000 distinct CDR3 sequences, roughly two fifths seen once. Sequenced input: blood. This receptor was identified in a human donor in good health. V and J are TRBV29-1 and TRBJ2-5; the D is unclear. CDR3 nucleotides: TGCAGCGTTGACGGACCTCCCGCTGGGGAGACCCAGTACTTC. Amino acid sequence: CSVDGPPAGETQYF.